Below are 25 T cell receptor beta chains sequenced from a single sample in a study of cytomegalovirus exposure and HLA in healthy donors. Researchers ran the PCR with 60 Vbeta and 13 Jbeta primers. Profiling relied on immunoSEQ multiplex PCR, and the TCRdb table lists in-frame clones only, not all of them. The sample comprises roughly 100,000 clones, roughly three quarters of which are singletons, and 10% rests with the top ten. Sequenced sample: PBMCs. All receptors come from a woman between 18 and 29 years old in good health and CMV-seropositive.

The gene calls are TRBV30 and TRBJ2-5; 7 bases agree with TRBD1. The J call may not be correct, given that the DNA end is closer to TRBJ2-7. Germline V gene sequence: CDR1 GTSNPN, CDR2 SVGIG (reference sequence). The CDR3 has 14 residues. CDR3 loop: CAWRGDRVSYEQYF. Here the CDR3 DNA reads TGTGCCTGGAGGGGCGACAGGGTATCCTACGAGCAGTACTTC.

The rearrangement links TRBV7-2 to TRBJ2-5, with TRBD2 identical over 7 bases. CDR1 is SGHTA and CDR2 is FQGNSA in the germline V gene. The CDR3 covers 16 residues. Trimming at V came to 5 bases and at J to 4 bases, leaving 13 bases not matched to a gene. The CDR3 nucleotides are TGTGCCAGCAGCCAAGGGACTATTCTTTCTGGAGAGACCCAGTACTTC. This encodes CASSQGTILSGETQYF.

The chain recombines TRBV18 with TRBJ2-2; no reliable D call. Germline V gene sequence: CDR1 KGHSH, CDR2 LQKENI. V lost 2 bases and J 2 bases, leaving 6 bases between the germline ends. This CDR3 is built from 14 residues. The CDR3 nucleotides are TGTGCCAGCTCACCAAATTATAACACCGGGGAGCTGTTTTTT. This codes for CASSPNYNTGELFF.

The chain links TRBV4-2 to TRBJ2-7; TRBD1 matches 7 bases. Germline assignment: CDR1 LGHNA and CDR2 YNFKEQ. V was pared by 3 bases and J by 2 bases, with 10 bases of the junction left unmatched. The CDR3 runs 16 residues. In DNA, the CDR3 is TGTGCCAGCAGCCACTATCCGGGACAGCTTGCCTACGAGCAGTACTTC. Amino acid sequence: CASSHYPGQLAYEQYF.

Remarks on this clone: At the DNA level, this CDR3 is encoded by other sequences in the same sample as well. The chain uses TRBV7-3 and TRBJ1-2, with 9 nucleotides matching TRBD1. The CDR3 spans 14 residues. CDR1 and CDR2 from the germline V gene are SGHTA and FQGTGA. With 5 bases clipped from V and 2 bases from J, the junction kept 3 bases outside the gene matches. CDR3 nucleotides: TGTGCCAGCAGCCCCGGACAGGGGAACTATGGCTACACCTTC. As protein: CASSPGQGNYGYTF.

The V call is TRBV7-2, the J call TRBJ2-2; TRBD1 matches 9 bases. The trim removed 5 bases at V and 0 bases at J, leaving 1 base unmatched. Per germline, CDR1 SGHTA and CDR2 FQGNSA. There are 15 residues in the CDR3. CDR3: CASSRTGANTGELFF. CDR3 bases: TGTGCCAGCAGCAGGACAGGGGCGAACACCGGGGAGCTGTTTTTT.

The V call is TRBV28, the J call TRBJ1-2; a weak D match, TRBD1 (5 bases). The germline V gene encodes CDR1 MDHEN and CDR2 SYDVKM. V was shortened by 3 bases and J by 7 bases, with 21 bases between the two germline ends. This CDR3 is built from 16 residues. The CDR3 loop is CASSFRKGQGRGGYTF. In DNA form, the CDR3 reads TGTGCCAGCAGTTTCCGCAAGGGGCAGGGTCGAGGTGGCTACACCTTC.

To note about this clone: A read error may account for a junction end that differs from germline. The chain couples TRBV5-6 to TRBJ2-7; 9 bases align to TRBD1. The CDR3 spans 15 residues. The germline gives CDR1 SGHDT, CDR2 YYEEEE. CDR3 bases: TGTGCCAGCAGGTTGGCGGGACAGGGATTCTACGAGCAGTACTTC. This codes for CASRLAGQGFYEQYF.

The chain employs TRBV5-1 and TRBJ1-4; possible D gene TRBD1, 5 bases. This CDR3 region has 14 residues. The V end was cut by 4 bases, the J end by 8 bases, with 15 bases between. The germline V gene encodes CDR1 SGHRS and CDR2 YFSETQ. CDR3 sequence (DNA): TGCGCCAGCAGCCCCGACGGGGGGACGGAAAAACTGTTTTTT. Translated: CASSPDGGTEKLFF.

The chain combines TRBV5-4 with TRBJ2-1; TRBD2 might be the D (5 bases). CDR3 size: 14 residues. Germline CDR1 and CDR2: SGHNT and YYREEE (reference sequence). The germline V and J ends were trimmed by 1 base and 8 bases, with 13 bases remaining between them. CDR3 loop: CASSLIAGADEQFF. CDR3 nucleotide sequence: TGTGCCAGCAGCTTGATTGCGGGTGCCGATGAGCAGTTCTTC.

This sequence joins TRBV5-1 and TRBJ2-5; 8 bases are shared with TRBD1. TRBJ2-7 matches the DNA end more closely, so the J call is doubtful. This CDR3 spans 15 amino acids. Looked up from germline, CDR1 is SGHRS and CDR2 is YFSETQ. This CDR3 is CASSQKTGAPYEQYF. In nucleotides, the CDR3 is TGCGCCAGCAGCCAGAAGACAGGGGCCCCCTACGAGCAGTACTTC.

This rearrangement joins TRBV7-2 to TRBJ2-3; D ambiguous. Looked up from germline, CDR1 is SGHTA and CDR2 is FQGNSA. V was shortened by 3 bases and J by 2 bases, with 6 bases between the two germline ends. The CDR3 runs to 13 residues. CDR3 in amino acids: CASSFPSTDTQYF. In DNA form, the CDR3 reads TGTGCCAGCAGCTTTCCGTCCACAGATACGCAGTATTTT.

The chain links TRBV9 to TRBJ2-5; D is perhaps TRBD2 (5 bases). Deletions cut 5 bases from V and 5 bases from J, with 22 bases between. Germline V gene lookup returns CDR1 SGDLS and CDR2 YYNGEE. CDR3 length: 16 amino acids. The CDR3 here is CASSEGQFLWVETQYF. The CDR3 region has the DNA TGTGCCAGCAGTGAGGGTCAATTCCTGTGGGTGGAGACCCAGTACTTC.

The chain combines TRBV19 with TRBJ1-1; D gene unclear. The CDR3 contains 12 residues. CDR1 is LNHDA, CDR2 SQIVND, per germline (reference sequence). With 3 bases removed from V and 4 bases from J, the gap between germline ends came to 6 bases. CDR3 residues: CASSMSVTEAFF. The CDR3 DNA is TGTGCCAGTAGTATGTCCGTCACTGAAGCTTTCTTT.

J is TRBJ2-5 and V is TRBV6-1; possible D gene TRBD2, 6 bases. The germline CDR1 and CDR2 sequences are MNHNS and SASEGT. Trimming removed 0 bases at V and 4 bases at J, with 9 bases between. The CDR3 is 14 amino acids. The CDR3 loop is CASSEAGGAETQYF. DNA of the CDR3: TGTGCCAGCAGTGAAGCGGGCGGGGCAGAGACCCAGTACTTC.

The chain links TRBV18 to TRBJ1-5; no firm D call. CDR3 length: 12 amino acids. Trimming removed 2 bases at V and 5 bases at J, with 4 bases between. The V gene's germline CDR1 is KGHSH and CDR2 LQKENI. This CDR3 is CASSPTHQPQHF. The DNA for the CDR3 is TGTGCCAGCTCACCAACACATCAGCCCCAGCATTTT.

The rearrangement joins TRBV5-1 to TRBJ1-3; no definite D call. This CDR3 is built from 15 residues. V was clipped by 0 bases and J by 0 bases, with 7 bases between them. CDR1 SGHRS and CDR2 YFSETQ come from the germline V gene. The CDR3 reads CASSLVGGSGNTIYF. The CDR3 DNA sequence: TGCGCCAGCAGCTTGGTGGGAGGCTCTGGAAACACCATATATTTT.

V is TRBV5-1 and J is TRBJ2-5; the match to TRBD1 covers 7 bases. V was clipped by 2 bases and J by 5 bases; unmatched bases: 6. CDR1 SGHRS and CDR2 YFSETQ come from the germline V gene. CDR3 length: 14 amino acids. The CDR3 region has the DNA TGCGCCAGCAGCTTTGAGGGGGCGGGTGAGACCCAGTACTTC. It encodes CASSFEGAGETQYF.

The rearrangement joins TRBV9 to TRBJ2-5; D gene ambiguous. With 0 bases removed from V and 4 bases from J, the gap between germline ends came to 13 bases. Germline loops: CDR1 SGDLS, CDR2 YYNGEE. The CDR3 loop spans 15 amino acids. CDR3 coding DNA: TGTGCCAGCAGCGTAGTTGCGGAAGGTTTAGAGACCCAGTACTTC. Its translation is CASSVVAEGLETQYF. Combining the CDR3 with reference TRBV9 and TRBJ2-5 gives the whole variable domain DSGVTQTPKHLITATGQRVTLRCSPRSGDLSVYWYQQSLDQGLQFLIQYYNGEERAKGNILERFSAQQFPDLHSELNLSSLELGDSALYFCASSVVAEGLETQYFGPGTRLLVL.

The table lists this clone with a few counts. The chain is built from TRBV4-1 and TRBJ2-4; the match to TRBD2 covers 11 bases. The CDR3 has 15 amino acids. Germline V lookup: CDR1 MGHRA, CDR2 YSYEKL. V lost 3 bases, J lost 9 bases, and 7 bases stayed unmatched. CDR3 coding DNA: TGCGCCAGCAGCCATAGCGGGGGGGCCTCTGTCATTCAGTACTTC. This gives the protein CASSHSGGASVIQYF.

This CDR3 is CASSLQHNQPQHF. The CDR3 nucleotides read TGTGCCAGCAGCCTACAGCATAATCAGCCCCAGCATTTT. The gene calls are TRBV7-9 and TRBJ1-5, with D uncertain. The CDR3 is 13 residues long. The V end lost 5 bases, the J end lost 4 bases, and 9 bases lay between the germline ends. Germline CDR1 SEHNR, CDR2 FQNEAQ (reference sequence).

The CDR3 region is CASSSPDEEGYEQYF. CDR3 nucleotide sequence: TGTGCCAGCAGCTCACCCGACGAGGAGGGCTACGAGCAGTACTTC. This chain connects TRBV7-9 to TRBJ2-7; a weak D match, TRBD2 (6 bases). Germline V gives CDR1 SEHNR, CDR2 FQNEAQ (reference sequence). The CDR3 is made up of 15 amino acids. V was trimmed by 4 bases and J by 3 bases, leaving 16 bases between them.

The chain recombines TRBV6-6 with TRBJ2-5; the D gene is possibly TRBD2 (5 bases). Deletions cut 0 bases from V and 5 bases from J, with 13 bases between. This CDR3 is built from 15 residues. CDR1 and CDR2 (germline): MNHNY, SVGAGI (reference sequence). CDR3 sequence: CASSYSLVVGETQYF. The CDR3 nucleotides are TGTGCCAGCAGTTACTCACTAGTGGTTGGGGAGACCCAGTACTTC.

The rearrangement joins TRBV7-3 to TRBJ2-5; D perhaps matches TRBD2 (5 bases). V was clipped by 1 base and J by 5 bases, with 14 bases between them. The V gene's germline CDR1 is SGHTA and CDR2 FQGTGA. The CDR3 consists of 15 residues. CDR3 in DNA: TGTGCCAGCAGCTTAAACGGCCCAGGACTGGAGACCCAGTACTTC. Amino acids: CASSLNGPGLETQYF.

V is TRBV5-5 and J is TRBJ2-3, with D possibly being TRBD2 (6 bases). Trimming took off 0 bases at V and 1 base at J, with 15 bases between the two ends. The CDR3 length is 17 residues. The V gene's germline CDR1 is SGHKS and CDR2 YYEKEE (reference sequence). CDR3 amino acids: CASSLGTAGRRTDTQYF. DNA of the CDR3: TGTGCCAGCAGCTTGGGTACGGCGGGGAGACGCACAGATACGCAGTATTTT.